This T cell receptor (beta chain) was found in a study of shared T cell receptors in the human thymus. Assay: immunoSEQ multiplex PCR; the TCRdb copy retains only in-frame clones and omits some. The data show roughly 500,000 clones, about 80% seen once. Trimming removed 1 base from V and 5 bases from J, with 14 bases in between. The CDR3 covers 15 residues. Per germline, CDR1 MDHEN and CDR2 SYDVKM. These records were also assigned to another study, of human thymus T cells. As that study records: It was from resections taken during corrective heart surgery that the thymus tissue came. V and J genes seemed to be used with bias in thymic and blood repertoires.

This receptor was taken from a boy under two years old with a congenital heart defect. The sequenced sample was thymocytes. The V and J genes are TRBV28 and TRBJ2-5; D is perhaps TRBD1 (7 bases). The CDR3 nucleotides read TGTGCCAGCAGTTTATTGCAGGGGGGAGCGGAGACCCAGTACTTC. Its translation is CASSLLQGGAETQYF.